The 13 T cell receptor beta chains listed next were all sequenced from one sample in a study of blood T cell repertoires in COVID-19. This table comes from immunoSEQ multiplex PCR, and its TCRdb copy is limited to in-frame clones, with some not included. The table records tens of thousands of clones, over 65% of them present only once. The material sequenced was peripheral blood. These receptor sequences come from a woman aged 70 to 79 with acute or convalescent COVID-19.

This chain joins TRBV5-1 and TRBJ2-1; 8 nucleotides line up with TRBD1. The CDR3 covers 15 residues. The J segment lost 6 bases and the V segment lost 4 bases, leaving 9 bases of the junction unmatched. The germline gives CDR1 SGHRS, CDR2 YFSETQ. Here the CDR3 reads CASSRADRASNEQFF. The CDR3 DNA sequence: TGCGCCAGCAGCAGGGCGGACAGGGCCTCCAATGAGCAGTTCTTC.

The chain joins TRBV2 to TRBJ2-5; D is uncertain. CDR1 and CDR2 from the germline V gene are SNHLY and FYNNEI. The CDR3 spans 11 residues. V lost 5 bases and J lost 2, with 3 bases in between. The DNA of the CDR3 is TGTGCCAGCAGTTATCAAGAGACCCAGTACTTC. Translating gives CASSYQETQYF.

A note on this clone: The same CDR3 can be traced to other DNA sequences in this sample. J is TRBJ1-1 and V is TRBV28, with TRBD1 matching 7 bases. This CDR3 has 14 amino acids. Looked up from germline, CDR1 is MDHEN and CDR2 is SYDVKM. The ends lost 4 bases at V and 1 base at J; junction bases unmatched: 3. The CDR3 DNA reads as TGTGCCAGCAGTTCCGGGACAGCGAACACTGAAGCTTTCTTT. It encodes CASSSGTANTEAFF.

In its sample, this clone was seen once. The gene calls are TRBV15 and TRBJ2-1; 10 bases map to TRBD2. This CDR3 has 16 amino acids. V trimming: 0 bases; J trimming: 7 bases; junction bases outside the gene matches: 6. CDR1 and CDR2 (germline): LNHNV, YYDKDF (reference sequence). This CDR3 is CATSRDLLAGKNEQFF. The CDR3 DNA sequence: TGTGCCACCAGCAGAGATCTACTAGCGGGAAAGAATGAGCAGTTCTTC.

The rearrangement uses TRBV9 and TRBJ2-3, with D perhaps matching TRBD2 (6 bases). CDR3 length: 15 residues. Germline assignment: CDR1 SGDLS and CDR2 YYNGEE. Trimming left V 0 bases short and J 2 bases short, with 10 bases between. The CDR3 sequence: CASSVVAGNTDTQYF. For the CDR3, the DNA is TGTGCCAGCAGCGTAGTGGCGGGGAACACAGATACGCAGTATTTT.

V usage is TRBV2 and J usage is TRBJ1-6, with 8 bases lining up with TRBD1. The germline V gene encodes CDR1 SNHLY and CDR2 FYNNEI. The CDR3 is made up of 15 amino acids. Trimming took 2 bases from V and 4 from J; bases not matched to a gene: 1. CDR3 loop: CASSEWDRYNSPLHF. CDR3 nucleotides: TGTGCCAGCAGTGAATGGGACAGGTATAATTCACCCCTCCACTTT.

CDR3 loop: CASSYSPRQGNQPQHF. For the CDR3, the DNA is TGTGCCAGCAGTTACTCCCCCCGACAGGGCAATCAGCCCCAGCATTTT. The chain is built from TRBV6-5 and TRBJ1-5, with D maybe TRBD1 (6 bases). Germline CDR1 and CDR2: MNHEY and SVGAGI. V dropped 0 bases and J dropped 2 bases, with 11 bases sitting between them. CDR3 length: 16 amino acids.

V gene TRBV24-1 combines with J gene TRBJ2-5; weak D call: TRBD2 (5 bases). In germline, CDR1 is KGHDR, CDR2 SFDVKD. V was clipped by 6 bases and J by 7 bases, with 20 bases between them. The CDR3 runs to 15 residues. DNA for the CDR3: TGTGCCACCAGTAGTGATCGCGGACTTACGGGGACCCAGTACTTC. Residues: CATSSDRGLTGTQYF.

The V and J genes are TRBV30 and TRBJ1-4; 11 bases agree with TRBD1. Trimming cost V 1 base and J 7 bases; bases outside gene matches: 5. CDR3 size: 15 residues. Germline-derived CDR1 and CDR2 are GTSNPN and SVGIG (reference sequence). The CDR3 here is CAWSAGTGGGEKLFF. In nucleotides, the CDR3 is TGTGCCTGGAGTGCCGGGACAGGGGGGGGTGAAAAACTGTTTTTT.

The chain combines TRBV24-1 with TRBJ2-2; 11 nucleotides align to TRBD2. The CDR3 sequence is 15 residues long. J lost 7 bases, V lost 12 bases, and 12 bases had no gene match. Per germline, CDR1 KGHDR and CDR2 SFDVKD. In DNA form, the CDR3 reads TGTGCCGCCGTCGGACTAGCGGGCCGTGGCGGGGAGCTGTTTTTT. This encodes CAAVGLAGRGGELFF.

As concerns this clone: Other DNA sequences in this specimen translate into the identical CDR3. The V and J genes are TRBV6-1 and TRBJ2-7, with unresolved D. Germline V CDR1 and CDR2: MNHNS, SASEGT. V lost 3 bases, J lost 3 bases, and 6 bases lay in between. This CDR3 has 12 residues. For the CDR3, the DNA is TGTGCCAGCAGTGATACGGGCTACGAGCAGTACGTC. Translated, it gives CASSDTGYEQYV.

The chain is built from TRBV9 and TRBJ2-5; 12 nucleotides align to TRBD2. The CDR3 extends over 16 amino acids. The germline V gene encodes CDR1 SGDLS and CDR2 YYNGEE. V dropped 2 bases and J dropped 4; count of bases not matched to a gene: 6. CDR3 nucleotide sequence: TGTGCCAGCAGCGTGGGACTAGCGGGCGGTTTAGAGACCCAGTACTTC. This codes for CASSVGLAGGLETQYF.

The V call is TRBV5-1, the J call TRBJ2-5, with 10 positions matching TRBD2. This CDR3 has 19 residues. V shed 0 bases, J shed 1 base, and the junction held 12 bases outside the gene matches. CDR1 is SGHRS and CDR2 is YFSETQ in the germline V gene. The CDR3 DNA reads TGCGCCAGCAGCTTGGAAGCGGGGGGGCTTATTAGTCGCCAAGAGACCCAGTACTTC. Protein: CASSLEAGGLISRQETQYF.